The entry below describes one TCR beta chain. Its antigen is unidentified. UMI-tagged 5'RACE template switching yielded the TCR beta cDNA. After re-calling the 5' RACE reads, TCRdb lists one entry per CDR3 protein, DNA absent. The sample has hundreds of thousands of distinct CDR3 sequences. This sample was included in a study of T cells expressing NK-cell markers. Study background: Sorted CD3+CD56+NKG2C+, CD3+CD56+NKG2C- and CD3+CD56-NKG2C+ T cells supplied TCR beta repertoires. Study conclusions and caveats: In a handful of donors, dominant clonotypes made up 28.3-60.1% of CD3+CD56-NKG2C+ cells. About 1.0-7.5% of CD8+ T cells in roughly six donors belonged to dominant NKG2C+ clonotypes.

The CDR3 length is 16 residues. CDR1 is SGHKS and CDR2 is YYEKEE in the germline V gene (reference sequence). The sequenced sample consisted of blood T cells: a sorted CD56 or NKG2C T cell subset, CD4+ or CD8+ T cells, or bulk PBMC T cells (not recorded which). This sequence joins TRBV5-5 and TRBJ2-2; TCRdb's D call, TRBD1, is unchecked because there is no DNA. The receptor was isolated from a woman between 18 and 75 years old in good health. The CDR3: CASSLAPAPNTGELFF.